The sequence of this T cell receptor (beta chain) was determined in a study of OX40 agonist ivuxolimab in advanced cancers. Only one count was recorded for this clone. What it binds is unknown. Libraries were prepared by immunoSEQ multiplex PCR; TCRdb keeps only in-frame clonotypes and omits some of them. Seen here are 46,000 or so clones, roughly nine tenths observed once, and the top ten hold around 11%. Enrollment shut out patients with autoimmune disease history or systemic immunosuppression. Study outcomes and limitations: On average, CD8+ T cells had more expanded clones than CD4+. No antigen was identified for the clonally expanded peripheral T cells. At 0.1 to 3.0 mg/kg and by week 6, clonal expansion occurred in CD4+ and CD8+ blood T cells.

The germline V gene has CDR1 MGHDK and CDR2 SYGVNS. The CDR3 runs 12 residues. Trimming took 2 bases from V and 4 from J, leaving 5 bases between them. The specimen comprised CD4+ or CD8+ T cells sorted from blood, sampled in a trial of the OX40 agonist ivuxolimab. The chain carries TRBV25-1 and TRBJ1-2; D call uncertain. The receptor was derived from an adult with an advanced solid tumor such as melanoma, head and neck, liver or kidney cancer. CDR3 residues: CASSEAFYGYTF. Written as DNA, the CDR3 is TGTGCCAGCAGTGAAGCTTTCTATGGCTACACCTTC.